Included here is one T cell receptor beta chain sequence, with context. Other DNA sequences within the sample encode an identical CDR3. This sample is drawn from a study of blood T cell repertoires in COVID-19. In the study overall: Sites across the United States, Italy and Spain contributed samples from acute and convalescent COVID-19.

In the authors' workflow: Amplification of reference gene primers provided the estimated nucleated cell counts. Using immunoSEQ multiplex PCR, the repertoire was profiled, and TCRdb retains in-frame clones only, with some absent. The D gene and trimming were derived from the DNA, and the V and J assignments and clone size from that table. The sample lists approximately 110,000 clones, 85% occurring once. CDR1 is LNHDA, CDR2 SQIVND, per germline (reference sequence). V lost 3 bases to trimming and J lost 1 base; unmatched junction nucleotides: 3. This CDR3 spans 15 amino acids. This TCR derives from a human donor in a cohort sampled during active COVID-19. The gene calls are TRBV19 and TRBJ2-1; 7 bases match TRBD2. The sample consisted of peripheral blood. The CDR3 region is CASSIGGGSYNEQFF. The CDR3 DNA reads as TGTGCCAGTAGTATTGGCGGGGGATCCTACAATGAGCAGTTCTTC.